A single sample gave rise to the 20 T cell receptor beta chains below, sequenced in a study of metastatic and nonmetastatic thyroid tumors. MiXCR re-clonotyped the PCR reads for TCRdb. This sample has about 40,000 clones, with 9.5% to 12% found just once. Each patient came to thyroid surgery without any prior treatment (of any kind). The sequencing sample was made of blood. The receptors here all came from a female donor with papillary thyroid cancer or a benign thyroid nodule (not recorded which). Some clones in this sample may be carry-over from other donors' samples.

This clone was counted many times. The CDR3 spells CASSPRAQGDTYEQYF. The CDR3 DNA reads TGTGCCAGCTCACCACGAGCACAGGGGGACACCTACGAGCAGTACTTC. V gene TRBV18 combines with J gene TRBJ2-7, with TRBD1 identical over 8 bases. Germline lookup yields CDR1 KGHSH and CDR2 LQKENI. The V and J ends lost 1 base and 2 bases, in that order; junction bases with no gene match: 7. This CDR3 region has 16 residues. The whole variable domain, filled in from reference TRBV18 and TRBJ2-7, reads NAGVMQNPRHLVRRRGQEARLRCSPMKGHSHVYWYRQLPEEGLKFMVYLQKENIIDESGMPKERFSAEFPKEGPSILRIQQVVRGDSAAYFCASSPRAQGDTYEQYFGPGTRLTVT.

This clone appeared a few times. The chain employs TRBV6-1 and TRBJ2-6; D remains ambiguous. Trimming left V 3 bases short and J 1 base short, with 10 bases between. Germline CDR1 reads MNHNS; CDR2 reads SASEGT. The CDR3 consists of 16 residues. CDR3 DNA: TGTGCCAGCAGTGATCAAGACTCATCTGGGGCCAACGTCCTGACTTTC. It codes for CASSDQDSSGANVLTF.

The sample holds many counts of this clone. The V gene is TRBV19, the J gene TRBJ1-4; 7 bases align to TRBD1. The CDR3 sequence is 15 residues long. Germline CDR1 LNHDA, CDR2 SQIVND (reference sequence). J lost 5 bases, V lost 3 bases, and 6 bases had no gene match. In nucleotides, the CDR3 is TGTGCCAGTAGTATTATGGGACAGAGGAATGAAAAACTGTTTTTT. As protein: CASSIMGQRNEKLFF. Using reference TRBV19 and TRBJ1-4 for the parts outside the CDR3, the full variable domain is DGGITQSPKYLFRKEGQNVTLSCEQNLNHDAMYWYRQDPGQGLRLIYYSQIVNDFQKGDIAEGYSVSREKKESFPLTVTSAQKNPTAFYLCASSIMGQRNEKLFFGSGTQLSVL.

This clone was seen a single time. V is TRBV7-3 and J is TRBJ2-2, with 9 bases matching TRBD1. The CDR3 loop spans 15 amino acids. Germline V gives CDR1 SGHTA, CDR2 FQGTGA. V lost 3 bases to trimming and J lost 8 bases; unmatched junction nucleotides: 7. DNA for the CDR3: TGTGCCAGCAGCTTGGGGACAGGGACCGGGGGGGAGCTGTTTTTT. As protein: CASSLGTGTGGELFF. Complete variable domain (other parts from reference TRBV7-3 and TRBJ2-2): GAGVSQTPSNKVTEKGKYVELRCDPISGHTALYWYRQSLGQGPEFLIYFQGTGAADDSGLPNDRFFAVRPEGSVSTLKIQRTERGDSAVYLCASSLGTGTGGELFFGEGSRLTVL.

This clone came up many times. The V call is TRBV14, the J call TRBJ2-7; D is ambiguous. The CDR3 has 12 amino acids. V lost 1 base and J lost 5, with 6 bases in between. The germline gives CDR1 SGHDN, CDR2 FVKESK. The CDR3 sequence: CASSQGGDEQYF. CDR3 nucleotide sequence: TGTGCCAGCAGCCAAGGTGGGGACGAGCAGTACTTC.

This clone occurred a few times. The CDR3: CASSEINTGELFF. CDR3 DNA sequence: TGTGCCAGCAGCGAGATAAACACCGGGGAGCTGTTTTTT. The chain employs TRBV6-1 and TRBJ2-2; D gene ambiguous. V was pared by 6 bases and J by 2 bases, with 7 bases between. CDR1 is MNHNS and CDR2 is SASEGT in the germline V gene. This CDR3 is 13 amino acids long.

The chain carries TRBV18 and TRBJ2-7; tentative D call: TRBD1 (6 bases). V lost 3 bases and J lost 0, with 12 bases in between. CDR1 is KGHSH and CDR2 is LQKENI in the germline V gene. The CDR3 has 15 residues. DNA of the CDR3: TGTGCCAGCTCACCGACAGGCCGGGGCTCCTACGAGCAGTACTTC. Translation gives CASSPTGRGSYEQYF.

This clone was detected many times. This chain connects TRBV12-3 or TRBV12-4 to TRBJ2-7; D is tentatively TRBD1 or TRBD2 (7 bases each). Between the trimmed V and J ends, which lost 4 bases and 6 bases, there was a span of 13 bases. This CDR3 contains 13 residues. The CDR3 nucleotides are TGTGCCAGCAGTTCCCAGGGGGGGGGCGAGCAGTACTTC. Encoded protein: CASSSQGGGEQYF.

This clone came up many times. The V gene is TRBV20-1, the J gene TRBJ2-1; 8 nucleotides match TRBD1. The germline gives CDR1 DFQATT, CDR2 SNEGSKA (reference sequence). Trimming removed 0 bases from V and 7 bases from J; junction bases left unmatched: 8. The CDR3 contains 15 residues. The CDR3 nucleotides read TGCAGTGCTAGAGATCCCGGACAGGGTCAGAATGAGCAGTTCTTC. It codes for CSARDPGQGQNEQFF.

This clone was recorded many times. The chain has TRBV5-1 and TRBJ2-2, with unresolved D. The CDR3 contains 15 residues. The germline V and J ends were trimmed by 0 bases and 4 bases, with 10 bases remaining between them. Germline V lookup: CDR1 SGHRS, CDR2 YFSETQ. CDR3 amino acids: CASSLGLASTGELFF. The DNA for the CDR3 is TGCGCCAGCAGCTTGGGACTGGCGAGCACCGGGGAGCTGTTTTTT.

The J gene is TRBJ2-5, the V gene TRBV5-1, with a possible D match to TRBD2 (5 bases). The germline V and J ends were trimmed by 6 bases and 4 bases, with 13 bases remaining between them. The CDR3 loop spans 13 amino acids. CDR1 and CDR2 from the germline V gene are SGHRS and YFSETQ. The CDR3 here is CASTPGGVETQYF. The DNA for the CDR3 is TGCGCCAGCACCCCCGGAGGTGTAGAGACCCAGTACTTC.

Notes on this clone: The junction and the germline gene differ at one end; a read error may be behind it. The rearrangement uses TRBV11-2 and TRBJ1-2, with 8 bases fitting TRBD1. Per the germline V gene, CDR1 is SGHAT and CDR2 is FQNNGV. CDR3 length: 13 residues. DNA for the CDR3: TGCGCCAGCAGCCCGGGGACAGGCTATGGCTACATCTTC. It is translated as CASSPGTGYGYIF.

This clone was picked up many times. This sequence joins TRBV19 and TRBJ2-7; 7 nucleotides line up with TRBD1. CDR1 and CDR2 (germline): LNHDA, SQIVND (reference sequence). The trim removed 5 bases at V and 2 bases at J, leaving 18 bases unmatched. This CDR3 has 18 amino acids. The CDR3 DNA is TGTGCCAGTAGTCGTCGACAGGGCGGATATTCTAGCCCCTACGAGCAGTACTTC. Its protein product is CASSRRQGGYSSPYEQYF.

In this sample, this clone turned up many times. This sequence joins TRBV28 and TRBJ2-7; 13 positions match TRBD2. There are 14 residues in the CDR3. J gave up 7 bases and V 6 bases, and 6 bases lay outside the gene matches. The germline V gene has CDR1 MDHEN and CDR2 SYDVKM. CDR3 DNA sequence: TGTGCCAGCAGCGGACTAGCGGGAGCGTGGGAGCAGTACTTC. Translation gives CASSGLAGAWEQYF.

This clone came up many times. The chain links TRBV4-3 to TRBJ2-1, with TRBD2 matching 7 bases. From germline, CDR1 is LGHNA and CDR2 YSLEER. The CDR3 length is 14 residues. V lost 0 bases to trimming and J lost 9 bases; unmatched junction nucleotides: 5. CDR3 loop: CASSQEGWGGEQFF. CDR3 nucleotides: TGCGCCAGCAGCCAAGAGGGCTGGGGGGGTGAGCAGTTCTTC.

This clone was picked up a small number of times. CDR3 residues: CASIFSGSSYEQYF. The CDR3 region has the DNA TGTGCCAGCATTTTCAGCGGGAGCTCCTACGAGCAGTACTTC. This chain joins TRBV12-3 or TRBV12-4 and TRBJ2-7; 8 bases are shared with TRBD2. Losses at the gene ends were 7 bases for V and 0 bases for J; bases not matched to a gene: 5. The CDR3 consists of 14 residues.

This clone was seen many times. The chain carries TRBV18 and TRBJ2-1; 11 bases line up with TRBD2. The CDR3 is 16 residues long. Germline CDR1 is KGHSH and CDR2 is LQKENI. J lost 7 bases, V lost 6 bases, and 11 bases had no gene match. CDR3: CASSHNLAGGRNEQFF. DNA for the CDR3: TGTGCCAGCTCCCACAACTTAGCGGGAGGGCGGAATGAGCAGTTCTTC.

In its sample, this clone was seen many times. A read error may explain this, as a much larger clone is one base away. CDR3 nucleotides: TGTGCCAGCAACTTGGTACCGGACTCCTACGAGCAGTACTTC. Amino acid sequence: CASNLVPDSYEQYF. The chain recombines TRBV5-5 with TRBJ2-7; D remains ambiguous. This CDR3 has 14 amino acids. Looked up from germline, CDR1 is SGHKS and CDR2 is YYEKEE (reference sequence).

The table lists this clone with many counts. The chain couples TRBV27 to TRBJ1-5; D is unclear. Trimming removed 7 bases at V and 0 bases at J, with 13 bases between. CDR3 size: 15 residues. Germline CDR1 is MNHEY and CDR2 is SMNVEV (reference sequence). The CDR3 nucleotides read TGTGCCAGCAAAAAACAGTTTACTAGCAATCAGCCCCAGCATTTT. Translated: CASKKQFTSNQPQHF.

This clone appeared many times. The V gene is TRBV5-5, the J gene TRBJ1-6, with 9 bases that match TRBD1. The junction had 8 bases not matched to a gene; V was cut back by 3 bases and J by 7 bases. This CDR3 is 16 amino acids long. Germline CDR1 reads SGHKS; CDR2 reads YYEKEE (reference sequence). CDR3 in amino acids: CASSSEQGAHNSPLHF. The CDR3 nucleotides read TGTGCCAGCAGCTCGGAACAGGGGGCTCACAATTCACCCCTCCACTTT.